Presented here are 28 T cell receptor beta chains from one specimen sequenced in a study of blood T cell repertoires in COVID-19. Data came from immunoSEQ multiplex PCR; TCRdb stores just in-frame clones and leaves some out. The sample contains approximately 72,000 clones, approximately 86% of which appear only once. Sequencing used peripheral blood. These receptors originate from a woman aged 55-69 years with acute or convalescent COVID-19.

V is TRBV5-1 and J is TRBJ2-2; perhaps TRBD1 as D (5 bases). Germline loops: CDR1 SGHRS, CDR2 YFSETQ. This CDR3 contains 13 residues. With 0 bases removed from V and 8 bases from J, the gap between germline ends came to 8 bases. The CDR3 nucleotides read TGCGCCAGCAGCTTGGAAGGGGCTGGGGAGCTGTTTTTT. It yields the protein CASSLEGAGELFF.

This rearrangement joins TRBV2 to TRBJ2-2; 9 bases are a match to TRBD2. The CDR3 loop spans 14 amino acids. Germline V CDR1 and CDR2: SNHLY, FYNNEI. Trimming took 4 bases from V and 6 from J; bases not matched to a gene: 3. CDR3 amino acids: CASSVAGGPGELFF. Here the CDR3 DNA reads TGTGCCAGCAGTGTTGCGGGGGGGCCCGGGGAGCTGTTTTTT.

The V and J genes are TRBV30 and TRBJ1-6; TRBD1 might be the D (5 bases). V was cut by 1 base and J by 9 bases, with 13 bases left in between. The CDR3 has 14 amino acids. The germline CDR1 and CDR2 sequences are GTSNPN and SVGIG (reference sequence). The CDR3 is CAWSAGPKGSPLHF. CDR3 DNA sequence: TGTGCCTGGAGTGCAGGGCCTAAGGGTTCACCCCTCCACTTT.

This clone was counted only a few times. The chain joins TRBV30 to TRBJ1-3; D unresolved. This CDR3 region has 13 residues. Trimming stripped 7 bases from V and 0 bases from J, with 10 bases between. CDR1 GTSNPN and CDR2 SVGIG come from the germline V gene (reference sequence). The CDR3 DNA sequence: TGTGCCTCCCGGACTGACTCTGGAAACACCATATATTTT. Residues: CASRTDSGNTIYF.

The chain links TRBV2 to TRBJ1-4; D is possibly TRBD1 (5 bases). The length of the CDR3 is 14 residues. CDR1 and CDR2 from the germline V gene are SNHLY and FYNNEI. The germline V and J ends were trimmed by 0 bases and 7 bases, with 9 bases remaining between them. CDR3 coding DNA: TGTGCCAGCAGTGAAGCAGGGGCCCTTGAAAAACTGTTTTTT. Translating gives CASSEAGALEKLFF.

This clone has a handful of counts. This chain's CDR3 is CASSDTGGGSYEQYF. Here the CDR3 DNA reads TGCGCCAGCTCGGACACTGGGGGCGGAAGCTACGAGCAGTACTTC. V is TRBV5-1 and J is TRBJ2-7; a possible D gene is TRBD1 (6 bases). Per germline, CDR1 SGHRS and CDR2 YFSETQ. V was pared by 7 bases and J by 3 bases, with 20 bases between. The CDR3 is 15 residues long.

The gene calls are TRBV19 and TRBJ2-7; D perhaps matches TRBD2 (6 bases). CDR1 and CDR2 (germline): LNHDA, SQIVND (reference sequence). The CDR3 length is 14 residues. V gave up 4 bases and J gave up 5 bases, with 15 bases separating them. This chain's CDR3 is CASSKAGRKNEQYF. The CDR3 bases are TGTGCCAGTAGTAAGGCAGGGAGGAAGAACGAGCAGTACTTC.

J is TRBJ2-2 and V is TRBV2; D possibly corresponds to TRBD2 (6 bases). V was clipped by 6 bases and J by 6 bases, with 14 bases between them. Per germline, CDR1 SNHLY and CDR2 FYNNEI. The CDR3 runs to 14 residues. This CDR3 is CASSGASAAGELFF. The CDR3 nucleotides are TGTGCCAGCAGCGGGGCTAGCGCAGCCGGGGAGCTGTTTTTT.

The rearrangement joins TRBV6-5 to TRBJ1-1, with 7 nucleotides matching TRBD1. Germline CDR1 is MNHEY and CDR2 is SVGAGI. The V gene end was trimmed by 6 bases and the J gene end by 0 bases; junction bases not matched to a gene: 7. The CDR3 has 15 residues. Here the CDR3 reads CASRDSGTVNTEAFF. DNA for the CDR3: TGTGCCAGCAGAGACTCCGGGACAGTGAACACTGAAGCTTTCTTT.

CDR3 sequence: CAWSRATDTQYF. Here the CDR3 DNA reads TGTGCCTGGAGCAGGGCGACAGATACGCAGTATTTT. This chain uses TRBV30 with TRBJ2-3; TRBD1 might be the D (5 bases). This CDR3 region has 12 residues. The germline V gene encodes CDR1 GTSNPN and CDR2 SVGIG (reference sequence). V lost 3 bases to trimming and J lost 3 bases, with 7 bases between them. The full variable domain, completed using reference TRBV30 and TRBJ2-3, is SQTIHQWPATLVQPVGSPLSLECTVEGTSNPNLYWYRQAAGRGLQLLFYSVGIGQISSEVPQNLSASRPQDRQFILSSKKLLLSDSGFYLCAWSRATDTQYFGPGTRLTVL.

The gene calls are TRBV19 and TRBJ1-6; D remains unclear. The CDR3 runs 13 residues. The V gene lost 6 bases and the J gene lost 7 bases, with 10 bases spanning the gap. CDR1 and CDR2 (germline): LNHDA, SQIVND (reference sequence). CDR3 loop: CASRGRRNSPLHF. The DNA for the CDR3 is TGTGCCAGTAGAGGACGGAGGAATTCACCCCTCCACTTT.

The chain uses TRBV6-1 and TRBJ2-3, with TRBD2 matching 7 bases. The V gene end was trimmed by 4 bases and the J gene end by 0 bases; junction bases not matched to a gene: 4. The CDR3 has 15 residues. CDR1 and CDR2 from the germline V gene are MNHNS and SASEGT. DNA for the CDR3: TGTGCCAGCAGTGTCGGGGGGATGAGCACAGATACGCAGTATTTT. This translates into CASSVGGMSTDTQYF.

The rearrangement links TRBV19 to TRBJ2-4; tentative D call: TRBD1 (6 bases). Trimming stripped 4 bases from V and 5 bases from J, with 12 bases between. The CDR3 is 14 amino acids. Germline V gene sequence: CDR1 LNHDA, CDR2 SQIVND (reference sequence). The CDR3 region is CASSKQGYQNIQYF. The CDR3 DNA reads TGTGCCAGTAGTAAACAGGGCTACCAAAACATTCAGTACTTC.

This clone was counted only a few times. V and J are TRBV3-1 (or the pseudogene TRBV3-2) and TRBJ2-2; TRBD2 aligns across 11 bases. Germline V gene sequence: CDR1 LGHDT, CDR2 YNNKEL (reference sequence). Losses at the gene ends were 3 bases for V and 6 bases for J; bases not matched to a gene: 3. The CDR3 covers 15 residues. The CDR3 protein is CASSQSSGGPGELFF. The CDR3 DNA follows: TGTGCCAGCAGCCAGTCTAGCGGGGGGCCCGGGGAGCTGTTTTTT.

V usage is TRBV24-1 and J usage is TRBJ2-2, with a weak D call TRBD2 (6 bases). CDR1 and CDR2 (germline): KGHDR, SFDVKD. This CDR3 is 17 amino acids long. Trimming removed 4 bases at V and 8 bases at J, with 22 bases between. This CDR3 reads CATSDLFRGGPVGELFF. CDR3 DNA: TGTGCCACCAGTGACCTATTTAGGGGAGGCCCGGTGGGGGAGCTGTTTTTT.

This sequence joins TRBV3-1 (or the pseudogene TRBV3-2) and TRBJ1-2, with 9 bases aligning to TRBD1. Germline V gene sequence: CDR1 LGHDT, CDR2 YNNKEL (reference sequence). V lost 1 base and J lost 8; bases outside the gene matches: 11. This CDR3 spans 16 amino acids. CDR3 protein: CASSQAPGQGLGGYTF. The CDR3 DNA sequence: TGTGCCAGCAGCCAAGCGCCGGGACAGGGTCTAGGAGGCTACACCTTC.

The chain links TRBV2 to TRBJ1-2; no firm D call. Germline values: CDR1 SNHLY, CDR2 FYNNEI. This CDR3 has 13 residues. Trimming pared 4 bases from V and 2 bases from J, leaving 8 bases between. The CDR3 nucleotides are TGTGCCAGCAGTGCACGGTCAAACTATGGCTACACCTTC. This sequence encodes CASSARSNYGYTF.

V usage is TRBV2 and J usage is TRBJ2-3, with unresolved D. Per germline, CDR1 SNHLY and CDR2 FYNNEI. The length of the CDR3 is 11 residues. Trimming left V 7 bases short and J 6 bases short, with 8 bases between. The CDR3 region is CASTPRDTQYF. CDR3 in DNA: TGTGCCAGCACCCCTCGGGATACGCAGTATTTT.

The chain carries TRBV6-6 and TRBJ2-5, with D possibly being TRBD1 (6 bases). This CDR3 comprises 13 residues. Germline loops: CDR1 MNHNY, CDR2 SVGAGI (reference sequence). The V gene lost 6 bases and the J gene lost 2 bases, with 10 bases spanning the gap. CDR3 sequence reads: CASSRTEQETQYF. CDR3 sequence (DNA): TGTGCCAGCAGCCGGACAGAACAAGAGACCCAGTACTTC.

This rearrangement joins TRBV6-5 to TRBJ1-2; TRBD1 agrees at 8 bases. This CDR3 is 15 amino acids long. After removal of 5 bases from V and 6 bases from J, the junction contained 11 bases not matched to a gene. Germline assignment: CDR1 MNHEY and CDR2 SVGAGI. CDR3 nucleotide sequence: TGTGCCAGCAGTCGAAGTATCCGACAGGGGAATGGCTACACCTTC. Amino acid sequence: CASSRSIRQGNGYTF.

The chain is built from TRBV2 and TRBJ2-5, with 8 bases fitting TRBD1. The CDR3 has 14 amino acids. Germline V lookup: CDR1 SNHLY, CDR2 FYNNEI. V shed 5 bases and J 7 bases; nucleotides not matched to a gene: 9. CDR3 DNA sequence: TGTGCCAGCAGTCTTCCAGGGGGCTTGGGGACCCAGTACTTC. As protein: CASSLPGGLGTQYF.

The chain uses TRBV27 and TRBJ2-7; 8 positions agree with TRBD1. Germline CDR1 MNHEY, CDR2 SMNVEV (reference sequence). The V gene end was trimmed by 8 bases and the J gene end by 1 base; junction bases not matched to a gene: 4. The CDR3 sequence is 13 residues long. The CDR3 here is CASRRTGSYEQYF. DNA for the CDR3: TGTGCCAGCCGACGGACAGGGTCCTACGAGCAGTACTTC.

The chain is built from TRBV6-2 or TRBV6-3 and TRBJ1-5, with 8 bases fitting TRBD1. Germline CDR1 MNHEY, CDR2 SVGEGT. The ends lost 5 bases at V and 9 bases at J; junction bases unmatched: 0. The CDR3 has 11 residues. In DNA form, the CDR3 reads TGTGCCAGCAGTGACAGGGGGCCCCAGCATTTT. Translated, it gives CASSDRGPQHF.

This clone turned up a few times. The CDR3 DNA reads TGCGCCAGCAGCCAAGGGACAGGTAGTAGCGGCTACACCTTC. Protein: CASSQGTGSSGYTF. The gene calls are TRBV4-1 and TRBJ1-2; 7 positions match TRBD1. CDR3 length: 14 residues. V shed 1 base, J shed 8 bases, and the junction held 7 bases outside the gene matches. Germline V gene lookup returns CDR1 MGHRA and CDR2 YSYEKL.

The V and J genes are TRBV7-2 and TRBJ1-2; 10 nucleotides agree with TRBD1. The CDR3 has 16 amino acids. Germline V CDR1 and CDR2: SGHTA, FQGNSA. V lost 6 bases, J lost 2 bases, and 9 bases stayed unmatched. CDR3 DNA sequence: TGTGCCAGCAGTTTCCCCGACAGGGGGCCAAACTATGGCTACACCTTC. This codes for CASSFPDRGPNYGYTF.

The genes are TRBV20-1 and TRBJ2-5; no clear D gene. V was cut by 6 bases and J by 9 bases, with 11 bases left in between. This CDR3 spans 10 amino acids. CDR1 is DFQATT, CDR2 SNEGSKA, per germline (reference sequence). Here the CDR3 DNA reads TGCAGTGCCGAGGCAGTGGCCCAGTACTTC. Its translation is CSAEAVAQYF.

This chain connects TRBV15 to TRBJ2-7; TRBD1 matches at 8 bases. This CDR3 is 15 amino acids long. Germline V gene data show CDR1 as LNHNV and CDR2 as YYDKDF (reference sequence). Trimming took 1 base from V and 5 from J; bases not matched to a gene: 7. CDR3 protein: CATSRVGQGAHEQYF. The DNA for the CDR3 is TGTGCCACCAGCAGAGTGGGGCAGGGGGCCCACGAGCAGTACTTC.

The rearrangement links TRBV15 to TRBJ2-1, with 11 bases aligning to TRBD2. CDR3 length: 16 amino acids. Trimming at V came to 4 bases and at J to 8 bases, leaving 10 bases not matched to a gene. CDR1 is LNHNV and CDR2 is YYDKDF in the germline V gene (reference sequence). The CDR3 spells CATSTGSSGGWYEQFF. The CDR3 DNA reads TGTGCCACCAGCACCGGGTCTAGCGGGGGGTGGTATGAGCAGTTCTTC.